The rows below give T cell receptor beta chains drawn from one sample of a study of Ad26.COV2.S vaccination and SARS-CoV-2 variants. Only in-frame clones appear in the TCRdb table, and some are missing; sequencing was by immunoSEQ multiplex PCR. The sample contains about 180,000 clones, around 88% of which appear only once. This sample comprised peripheral blood, obtained after recovery from COVID-19. All receptors derive from a human donor who had recovered from COVID-19. The CDR3 runs from the conserved cysteine through the conserved F or W. Fields, in order: D gene, V gene, CDR3 protein. A D gene is named only where the DNA matches it firmly.

>-|TRBV20-1
CSARSTETQYF
>-|TRBV6-1
CASSEGFSLSYNEQFF
>-|TRBV25-1
CASSDPGVEAFF
>-|TRBV7-9
CASSLDRGELFF
>-|TRBV10-1
CASSGPGGETQYF
>-|TRBV4-1
CASSQDASTVNSPLHF
>-|TRBV20-1
CSANLLPEQYF
>-|TRBV2
CASSSRIQHNSPLHF
>-|TRBV6-5
CASSYSSGIDYGYTF
>TRBD1|TRBV5-1
CASSPEGGAVGYTF
>TRBD1|TRBV24-1
CATSDPGQGASEQYF
>-|TRBV9
CASSVSGQFNEKLFF
>-|TRBV20-1
CSFNPGTQYF
>-|TRBV7-2
CASSSDRNQPQHF
>-|TRBV7-8
CASSPMGSSGANVLTF
>TRBD2|TRBV9
CASSATSGRYNEQFF
>-|TRBV27
CASSFDRSEDQPQHF
>-|TRBV12-5
CASATRANEKLFF
>-|TRBV28
CASSLLGGSAYGYTF
>TRBD2|TRBV5-4
CASSSRDYEETQYF
>-|TRBV3-1/TRBV3-2
CASSQFPGSLETQYF
>-|TRBV7-9
CASSLEGRANTEAFF
>TRBD2|TRBV10-3
CAIGPSGGAGQETQYF
>-|TRBV3-1/TRBV3-2
CASSHPKTENRETQYF
>-|TRBV5-1
CASKEASSYEQYF
>TRBD1|TRBV5-1
CASSGTGETGELFF
>TRBD1|TRBV12-3/TRBV12-4
CASRDRNQPQHF
>-|TRBV30
CAWRNKGQGIQYF
>TRBD2|TRBV9
CASSVAGGVGDTQYF
>-|TRBV7-2
CASSLQGGTVYEQYF
>TRBD1|TRBV4-1
CASSRTGGLSNQPQHF
>-|TRBV7-9
CASSFEQNYNEQFF
>-|TRBV7-9
CASSQDSQETQYF
>-|TRBV12-2
CASRFSGGLKTQYF
>TRBD2|TRBV4-2
CASSIPGTSGTRGYEQYF
>-|TRBV2
CASSEARGTVGEQYF
>TRBD2|TRBV6-5
CASRPSGGSTDTQYF
>-|TRBV19
CASTIGGFTEAFF
>TRBD2|TRBV5-1
CASSLEVGAGGADTQYF
>-|TRBV5-1
CASKTRGYNTGELFF
>-|TRBV9
CASSVTYADTQYF
>TRBD1|TRBV6-5
CASRIDRVREQYF
>-|TRBV7-9
CASISRGAPSPLHF
>-|TRBV7-2
CASSLVRNTIYF
>TRBD2|TRBV30
CAWSVPLRRGGNEQFF
>-|TRBV2
CASSEVRQAWDYGYTF
>TRBD2|TRBV3-1/TRBV3-2
CASSVRLARGTQETQYF
>-|TRBV6-5
CASGMTVSGNTIYF
>-|TRBV7-8
CASSPYWTESSRYTF
>-|TRBV11-1
CASSLAEHEQYF
>-|TRBV27
CATGGGGHEQFF
>-|TRBV30
CAWNGWKRGRDEKLFF
>TRBD1|TRBV19
CASAGQASIDNYGYTF
>TRBD2|TRBV4-2
CASSQEGLPSTDTQYF
>TRBD2|TRBV5-4
CASSSGLAGLTDTQYF